This TCR beta chain appears in the sequencing data of a study of radiation and T cells in renal cell carcinoma. Indicated time point: baseline pretreatment blood. This sample's treatment: 15 Gy SBRT to primary tumor, nephrectomy 4 weeks later. V dropped 4 bases and J dropped 4; count of bases not matched to a gene: 5. The germline V gene has CDR1 SGHRS and CDR2 YFSETQ. The CDR3 is 14 residues long. Only one count was recorded for this clone. Some clones are missing from TCRdb's copy, which holds only in-frame ones; the method was immunoSEQ multiplex PCR. The sample includes approximately 90,000 clones, approximately 86% of them seen just once.

The chain carries TRBV5-1 and TRBJ2-5, with TRBD1 matching over 9 bases. Source: blood, taken from a patient whose treatment included radiotherapy and nephrectomy. The clonotype originates from a man aged 45-65 years with renal cell carcinoma. The CDR3: CASSPTGGRETQYF. In DNA, the CDR3 is TGCGCCAGCAGCCCGACAGGGGGGAGAGAGACCCAGTACTTC. The full variable domain, rest sourced from reference TRBV5-1 and TRBJ2-5, is KAGVTQTPRYLIKTRGQQVTLSCSPISGHRSVSWYQQTPGQGLQFLFEYFSETQRNKGNFPGRFSGRQFSNSRSEMNVSTLELGDSALYLCASSPTGGRETQYFGPGTRLLVL.